The rows below give T cell receptor beta chains drawn from one sample of a study of cytomegalovirus exposure and HLA in healthy donors. The assay was immunoSEQ multiplex PCR, and TCRdb's table has in-frame clones only and misses some. The sample has some 160,000 clones, around 77% seen once. Sequenced material: PBMCs. These receptors were taken from a man in his fifties or sixties in good health and CMV-seronegative. The CDR3 runs from the conserved cysteine through the conserved F or W.

v_gene	len	j_gene	CDR3aa
TRBV2	12	TRBJ1-2	CASSEIQWGYTF
TRBV6-1	14	TRBJ1-1	CASCAGTGDTEAFF
TRBV29-1	13	TRBJ1-1	CSVITGEHTEAFF
TRBV27	17	TRBJ2-7	CASSIGLARGGPYEQYF
TRBV19	16	TRBJ2-3	CASNQHRGQGIDTQYF
TRBV18	12	TRBJ1-1	CASSRQGTEAFF
TRBV4-1	15	TRBJ1-2	CASSQDRATYYGYTF
TRBV5-1	14	TRBJ2-1	CASSARQGRHEQFF
TRBV28	12	TRBJ1-1	CASSLRQGEAFF
TRBV7-9	14	TRBJ1-5	CASSPRDSNQPQHF
TRBV18	15	TRBJ2-3	CASSEDRSRTDTQYF
TRBV7-6	16	TRBJ2-7	CASSLGLAGGTYEQYF
TRBV6-5	12	TRBJ2-1	CASSNTVDEQFF
TRBV9	15	TRBJ1-4	CASSQGGATNEKLFF
TRBV7-6	15	TRBJ2-5	CASSSSSGGWETQYF
TRBV4-3	17	TRBJ2-6	CASSQELRTSGANVLTF
TRBV10-3	18	TRBJ2-5	CAISESRGGSSLRETQYF
TRBV2	13	TRBJ2-7	CASSTGSPYEQYF
TRBV19	15	TRBJ2-7	CASSPSRTAAYEQYF
TRBV6-1	14	TRBJ2-2	CASSDRGDTGELFF
TRBV30	12	TRBJ2-7	CACQQGTYEQYF
TRBV7-9	15	TRBJ2-7	CASNGQGAGGYEQYF
TRBV19	15	TRBJ2-6	CASSMGALRANVLTF
TRBV5-6	15	TRBJ2-7	CASSRVTEDKGGQYF
TRBV25-1	13	TRBJ1-2	CASSEPGFSGYTF
TRBV6-5	12	TRBJ2-3	CASRRGTDTQYF
TRBV7-9	14	TRBJ2-7	CSSHLGDSSYEQYF
TRBV6-1	13	TRBJ2-6	CAWGESGANVLTF
TRBV11-2	18	TRBJ1-6	CASSLMTGLRSYNSPLHF
TRBV5-4	15	TRBJ2-7	CASNGGGLEGPEQYF
TRBV19	16	TRBJ2-7	CASSRPGAGASYEQYF
TRBV6-6	14	TRBJ2-7	CASRGASGGDEQYF
TRBV18	15	TRBJ1-1	CASSETADMNTEAFF
TRBV19	15	TRBJ1-2	CASNRDRQANYGYTF
TRBV5-6	12	TRBJ2-2	CASSPSAGELFF
TRBV14	13	TRBJ2-5	CASSQALQETQYF
TRBV6-1	12	TRBJ1-2	CASSENGYGYTF